One T cell receptor beta chain is described in this entry. This table comes from immunoSEQ multiplex PCR, and its TCRdb copy is limited to in-frame clones, with some not included. Of 160,000 or so clones listed, approximately 93% are singletons. The data derive from a study of control samples from healthy donors and cancer patients. The CDR3 extends over 16 amino acids. Germline CDR1 and CDR2: SGHRS and YFSETQ. With 3 bases clipped from V and 2 bases from J, the junction kept 6 bases outside the gene matches. Source material: blood. The receptor comes from a woman aged 40 to 55 in good health. This chain joins TRBV5-1 and TRBJ2-2; 8 bases fit TRBD1. The CDR3 DNA reads as TGCGCCAGCAGCTCTTTCAGGGGGCCAAACACCGGGGAGCTGTTTTTT. Protein: CASSSFRGPNTGELFF.